The rows below give T cell receptor beta chains drawn from one sample of a study of PD-1 blockade in classical Hodgkin lymphoma. Clones were sequenced by immunoSEQ multiplex PCR, and TCRdb holds only the in-frame ones, with some missing. The sample consists of 20,000 or so clones, around 70% of them appearing once. Sequencing was performed on peripheral blood mononuclear cells (PBMCs), taken before the second cycle of nivolumab. These receptors were obtained from a human donor with classical Hodgkin lymphoma. Both conserved end residues are part of each CDR3. The order of the fields is clone size, V gene, CDR3 protein. A clone size is listed for some rows: how often the clone was seen (once, few, many), or a class if it is expanded.

clone_size: .; v_call: TRBV4-2; cdr3_aa: CASSLTSESYEQYF
clone_size: .; v_call: TRBV5-4; cdr3_aa: CASSQERGRVDEKLFF
clone_size: .; v_call: TRBV25-1; cdr3_aa: CASSEGPVGTQYF
clone_size: .; v_call: TRBV19; cdr3_aa: CATHLSPGELFF
clone_size: .; v_call: TRBV28; cdr3_aa: CAIRRPSYGYTF
clone_size: .; v_call: TRBV6-1; cdr3_aa: CASSERSPSLAGVFYEQYF
clone_size: .; v_call: TRBV6-1; cdr3_aa: CASSHTMQGRYF
clone_size: .; v_call: TRBV5-1; cdr3_aa: CAGRPRTVYEQYF
clone_size: .; v_call: TRBV19; cdr3_aa: CASSPASSGNTIYF
clone_size: .; v_call: TRBV5-1; cdr3_aa: CASSLAPTPGNPDTQYF
clone_size: .; v_call: TRBV7-9; cdr3_aa: CASTVWGAWRNEQFF
clone_size: once; v_call: TRBV27; cdr3_aa: CASSLSAGFDEQFF
clone_size: few; v_call: TRBV2; cdr3_aa: CASQKGSTQYF
clone_size: .; v_call: TRBV18; cdr3_aa: CASSSGTVDYEQYF
clone_size: .; v_call: TRBV7-2; cdr3_aa: CASSPTVGTSGRAYEQYF
clone_size: .; v_call: TRBV18; cdr3_aa: CASSPSRENEQYF
clone_size: .; v_call: TRBV30; cdr3_aa: CAWAYGSGDQPQHF
clone_size: once; v_call: TRBV6-5; cdr3_aa: CASSYSGNTDTQYF
clone_size: .; v_call: TRBV2; cdr3_aa: CASSADAPGLAGSYEQYF
clone_size: .; v_call: TRBV7-2; cdr3_aa: CASRDRVYNEQFF
clone_size: .; v_call: TRBV7-9; cdr3_aa: CASRLGQGSSYEQYF
clone_size: .; v_call: TRBV6-5; cdr3_aa: CASAPFNYGYTF
clone_size: .; v_call: TRBV19; cdr3_aa: CASSKLTLAGGADTQYF
clone_size: .; v_call: TRBV30; cdr3_aa: CARSSYEQYF
clone_size: .; v_call: TRBV19; cdr3_aa: CASSLLSSGSGNEQFF
clone_size: .; v_call: TRBV15; cdr3_aa: CATSRGGSTDTQYF
clone_size: .; v_call: TRBV27; cdr3_aa: CASSLAGGNEKLFF
clone_size: .; v_call: TRBV11-2; cdr3_aa: CASSLRLANTDTQYF
clone_size: once; v_call: TRBV4-1; cdr3_aa: CASSQGTGGSQETQYF
clone_size: medium-sized; v_call: TRBV29-1; cdr3_aa: CSVEGLRGDSYEQYF
clone_size: .; v_call: TRBV5-4; cdr3_aa: CASSKDSYNEQFF
clone_size: .; v_call: TRBV6-5; cdr3_aa: CASSYSPGQGNTIYF
clone_size: .; v_call: TRBV18; cdr3_aa: CASSPPTLAGGYNEQFF
clone_size: few; v_call: TRBV23-1; cdr3_aa: CASSHRTDPREQYF
clone_size: .; v_call: TRBV6-1; cdr3_aa: CASSEAFLQGSWYIDTQYF
clone_size: once; v_call: TRBV7-9; cdr3_aa: CASSSYRVTGSTDTQYF
clone_size: .; v_call: TRBV6-5; cdr3_aa: CASSYSGQEPPYEQYF
clone_size: few; v_call: TRBV10-1; cdr3_aa: CASSESSATDTQYF
clone_size: .; v_call: TRBV11-2; cdr3_aa: CASSLQDGAYEQYF
clone_size: .; v_call: TRBV9; cdr3_aa: CASSVEGGTYNEQFF
clone_size: .; v_call: TRBV4-1; cdr3_aa: CASSPYGSSGYTDTQYF